This T cell receptor beta chain came from a study of shared clonotypes between healthy human individuals. Study conclusions and caveats: Non-shared clonotypes had lower generation probabilities than clonotypes shared by all four sorted-subset donors.

Assay execution took place at the deep level. The table came from immunoSEQ multiplex PCR; TCRdb's copy has only in-frame clones and leaves some out. The repertoire has some 2,500,000 clones, roughly 90% of them found once; the top ten carry approximately 0.39%. Concerning this clone: Its antigen is undetermined.

Trimming removed 0 bases from V and 4 bases from J, with 9 bases in between. This CDR3 has 14 residues. Germline CDR1 reads SGHTA; CDR2 reads FQGTGA. The donors, all of them Caucasian adults, lived in Nashville, Tennessee. CD4+ cell separation produced CD45RA+ naive and CD45RA-negative memory subsets. The receptor's source is a young man in good health. Some clones in this sample may be carry-over from other donors' samples. The V call is TRBV7-3, the J call TRBJ1-1; TRBD1 might be the D (5 bases). Sequences were obtained from naive CD4+ T cells from PBMCs. Regarding subset: CD45RA+ positively selected. CDR3 amino acids: CASSLTGRGTEAFF. In nucleotides, the CDR3 is TGTGCCAGCAGCTTAACGGGGCGGGGCACTGAAGCTTTCTTT.